Listed below are T cell receptor beta chains from one sample, sequenced in a study of graft-versus-host responses after intestinal transplantation. Produced via immunoSEQ multiplex PCR; TCRdb's table is partial and in-frame only. The sample lists approximately 15,000 clones; approximately 70% were seen once. The sequenced sample was ileum tissue, obtained around 690 days after intestinal transplantation. All receptors come from a human patient who received an intestinal transplant, so some T cells may come from the graft donor. Both conserved end residues are part of each CDR3. The order of the fields is clone size, V gene, D gene, J gene, CDR3 protein, CDR3 DNA. D genes are given only for firm matches. Expanded clones are given a class, and other clones once, few, many or no size at all.

-,TRBV7-3,TRBD1,TRBJ1-1,CASSLQGAEAFF,TGTGCCAGCAGCTTACAGGGGGCTGAAGCTTTCTTT
few,TRBV6-5,-,TRBJ1-1,CASSYRWNTEAFF,TGTGCCAGCAGTTACCGGTGGAACACTGAAGCTTTCTTT
-,TRBV7-2,-,TRBJ2-1,CASSLDRPTDEQFF,TGTGCCAGCAGCCTCGACAGGCCAACAGATGAGCAGTTCTTC
-,TRBV5-1,TRBD1,TRBJ2-1,CASGRQGPYNEQFF,TGCGCCAGCGGACGACAGGGGCCTTACAATGAGCAGTTCTTC
-,TRBV6-5,-,TRBJ1-2,CASSYSRNTNYGYTF,TGTGCCAGCAGTTACTCGAGAAACACTAACTATGGCTACACCTTC
few,TRBV5-1,-,TRBJ2-5,CASSPGMGQGETQYF,TGCGCCAGCAGCCCTGGTATGGGACAAGGAGAGACCCAGTACTTC
-,TRBV5-1,TRBD1,TRBJ2-1,CASSHGQGAYNEQFF,TGCGCCAGCAGCCATGGACAGGGGGCGTACAATGAGCAGTTCTTC
-,TRBV5-1,TRBD2,TRBJ2-2,CASSLAAGGNTGELFF,TGCGCCAGCAGCTTGGCCGCGGGAGGGAACACCGGGGAGCTGTTTTTT
-,TRBV6-6,-,TRBJ2-2,CASSYSTPQGVGELFF,TGTGCCAGCAGTTACTCGACTCCACAGGGCGTCGGGGAGCTGTTTTTT
-,TRBV25-1,TRBD1,TRBJ2-5,CASSELGRGQETQYF,TGTGCCAGCAGTGAATTGGGCAGGGGGCAAGAGACCCAGTACTTC